The 22 T cell receptor beta chains below all came from one sample that was sequenced in a study of blood T cell repertoires in COVID-19. Here immunoSEQ multiplex PCR was the method, and the copy in TCRdb shows in-frame clones only, minus some. The table includes 100,000 to 150,000 clones, roughly three quarters detected once. The sample consisted of peripheral blood. These receptors all come from a middle-aged man with active or convalescent COVID-19.

The chain has TRBV6-6 and TRBJ1-6, with a possible D match to TRBD1 (5 bases). CDR3 length: 14 amino acids. Trimming left V 8 bases short and J 7 bases short, with 15 bases between. From germline, CDR1 is MNHNY and CDR2 SVGAGI (reference sequence). The CDR3 loop reads CASSTRGGNSPLHF. The CDR3 coding sequence is TGTGCCAGCTCAACGCGGGGGGGAAATTCACCCCTCCACTTT.

CDR3 sequence: CASSPQGASYDTQYF. For the CDR3, the DNA is TGTGCCAGCAGCCCCCAGGGGGCGAGTTACGATACGCAGTATTTT. The rearrangement joins TRBV6-5 to TRBJ2-3, with TRBD1 identical over 8 bases. The CDR3 contains 15 residues. Germline V CDR1 and CDR2: MNHEY, SVGAGI. V shed 6 bases and J 6 bases; nucleotides not matched to a gene: 11.

This chain uses TRBV6-2 or TRBV6-3 with TRBJ2-1, with no clear D. Per germline, CDR1 MNHEY and CDR2 SVGEGT. Trimming took 4 bases from V and 7 from J, leaving 11 bases between them. The length of the CDR3 is 13 residues. The CDR3 coding sequence is TGTGCCAGCAGTTTTGGTCACTTTAATGAGCAGTTCTTC. Translating gives CASSFGHFNEQFF.

This clone was seen a handful of times. The chain employs TRBV7-9 and TRBJ2-5; D not resolved. Per the germline V gene, CDR1 is SEHNR and CDR2 is FQNEAQ (reference sequence). Trimming took 1 base from V and 1 from J, leaving 10 bases between them. The CDR3 consists of 15 residues. Here the CDR3 reads CASSLVPAAQETQYF. The CDR3 DNA sequence: TGTGCCAGCAGCTTAGTCCCTGCGGCCCAAGAGACCCAGTACTTC.

V and J are TRBV11-2 and TRBJ1-1; perhaps TRBD1 as D (6 bases). Trimming shortened V by 0 bases and J by 9 bases, and 14 bases separated the two germline ends. The CDR3 spans 14 residues. The germline CDR1 and CDR2 sequences are SGHAT and FQNNGV. The DNA of the CDR3 is TGTGCCAGCAGCTTAGATCTACACAGGGAAAAAGCTTTCTTT. Residues: CASSLDLHREKAFF.

This chain uses TRBV2 with TRBJ2-3; D is ambiguous. The germline V gene has CDR1 SNHLY and CDR2 FYNNEI. The CDR3 runs 11 residues. The V gene lost 7 bases and the J gene lost 6 bases, with 8 bases spanning the gap. The DNA of the CDR3 is TGTGCCAGCACCTCTAGGGATACGCAGTATTTT. Translation gives CASTSRDTQYF. The full variable domain, completed using reference TRBV2 and TRBJ2-3, is EPEVTQTPSHQVTQMGQEVILRCVPISNHLYFYWYRQILGQKVEFLVSFYNNEISEKSEIFDDQFSVERPDGSNFTLKIRSTKLEDSAMYFCASTSRDTQYFGPGTRLTVL.

Only one count was recorded for this clone. V and J are TRBV5-1 and TRBJ2-2, with no clear D. V was pared by 4 bases and J by 4 bases, with 14 bases between. This CDR3 has 15 amino acids. Germline V gene lookup returns CDR1 SGHRS and CDR2 YFSETQ. CDR3 region: CASSLQSPGTGELFF. CDR3 in DNA: TGCGCCAGCAGCCTTCAGTCCCCGGGCACCGGGGAGCTGTTTTTT.

CDR3 sequence: CASSMAGARTDTQYF. DNA for the CDR3: TGTGCCAGTAGTATGGCGGGGGCCCGCACAGATACGCAGTATTTT. This chain joins TRBV19 and TRBJ2-3; perhaps TRBD2 as D (7 bases). Germline-derived CDR1 and CDR2 are LNHDA and SQIVND (reference sequence). CDR3 length: 15 amino acids. V lost 3 bases and J lost 1, with 11 bases in between.

V is TRBV6-5 and J is TRBJ2-7, with 9 bases lining up with TRBD1. The trim removed 6 bases at V and 6 bases at J, leaving 9 bases unmatched. Germline V gene data show CDR1 as MNHEY and CDR2 as SVGAGI. There are 14 residues in the CDR3. The CDR3 protein is CASSPRQGEAEQYF. The CDR3 nucleotides read TGTGCCAGCAGCCCCAGACAGGGGGAAGCCGAGCAGTACTTC.

This rearrangement joins TRBV25-1 to TRBJ1-3, with TRBD1 identical over 8 bases. V dropped 1 base and J dropped 3; count of bases not matched to a gene: 5. The CDR3 contains 16 residues. CDR1 and CDR2 from the germline V gene are MGHDK and SYGVNS. The CDR3, as DNA: TGTGCCAGCAGTGAATCGGACAGGGCTTATGGAAACACCATATATTTT. It yields the protein CASSESDRAYGNTIYF. The full variable domain, in which reference TRBV25-1 and TRBJ1-3 provide the parts outside the CDR3, is EADIYQTPRYLVIGTGKKITLECSQTMGHDKMYWYQQDPGMELHLIHYSYGVNSTEKGDLSSESTVSRIRTEHFPLTLESARPSHTSQYLCASSESDRAYGNTIYFGEGSWLTVV.

This clone was picked up a small number of times. The CDR3 bases are TGTGCCACCAGTGGACCGACAGGCGCCCCCACCGATGAGCAGTTCTTC. Its translation is CATSGPTGAPTDEQFF. V and J are TRBV24-1 and TRBJ2-1; a weak D match, TRBD1 (6 bases). This CDR3 is built from 16 residues. Germline CDR1 is KGHDR and CDR2 is SFDVKD. Trimming pared 5 bases from V and 8 bases from J, leaving 21 bases between.

The chain links TRBV9 to TRBJ2-5; 11 positions agree with TRBD2. The CDR3 has 18 residues. Germline V gene lookup returns CDR1 SGDLS and CDR2 YYNGEE. Trimming took 3 bases from V and 2 from J; bases not matched to a gene: 12. CDR3: CASSATLTLAGVQETQYF. The CDR3 DNA sequence: TGTGCCAGCAGCGCGACCCTAACACTAGCGGGGGTACAAGAGACCCAGTACTTC.

This chain connects TRBV5-1 to TRBJ2-3, with 9 bases lining up with TRBD1. Germline V lookup: CDR1 SGHRS, CDR2 YFSETQ. This CDR3 is built from 16 residues. With V trimmed by 0 bases and J by 4 bases, 6 bases remained unmatched. The CDR3 is CASSLDGTGMSDTQYF. The CDR3 DNA is TGCGCCAGCAGCTTGGACGGGACAGGGATGTCAGATACGCAGTATTTT.

This chain links TRBV19 with TRBJ2-1; D is perhaps TRBD1 (5 bases). Trimming cost V 4 bases and J 7 bases, with 17 bases left between them. The CDR3 runs 15 residues. Germline V CDR1 and CDR2: LNHDA, SQIVND (reference sequence). The CDR3 protein is CASSKGQGPRNEQFF. The CDR3 DNA is TGTGCCAGTAGTAAAGGGCAGGGCCCTAGAAATGAGCAGTTCTTC. The complete variable domain, with remaining parts taken from reference TRBV19 and TRBJ2-1, reads DGGITQSPKYLFRKEGQNVTLSCEQNLNHDAMYWYRQDPGQGLRLIYYSQIVNDFQKGDIAEGYSVSREKKESFPLTVTSAQKNPTAFYLCASSKGQGPRNEQFFGPGTRLTVL.

A few counts support this clone. The chain uses TRBV19 and TRBJ1-2, with TRBD1 identical over 8 bases. Germline CDR1 and CDR2: LNHDA and SQIVND (reference sequence). Trimming cost V 5 bases and J 8 bases; bases outside gene matches: 4. The CDR3 is 12 amino acids. CDR3 in amino acids: CASSWDRRGYTF. CDR3 nucleotide sequence: TGTGCCAGTAGTTGGGACAGGAGAGGCTACACCTTC. The whole variable domain, filled in from reference TRBV19 and TRBJ1-2, reads DGGITQSPKYLFRKEGQNVTLSCEQNLNHDAMYWYRQDPGQGLRLIYYSQIVNDFQKGDIAEGYSVSREKKESFPLTVTSAQKNPTAFYLCASSWDRRGYTFGSGTRLTVV.

This rearrangement joins TRBV11-3 to TRBJ1-1; 9 positions agree with TRBD1. This CDR3 is built from 16 residues. V lost 5 bases to trimming and J lost 6 bases; unmatched junction nucleotides: 13. Germline CDR1 and CDR2: SGHNT and YENEEA. Here the CDR3 reads CASSPRAGQGKPEAFF. The CDR3 nucleotides read TGTGCCAGCAGCCCCAGAGCGGGACAGGGTAAACCTGAAGCTTTCTTT.

The chain joins TRBV5-1 to TRBJ2-6; 9 bases fit TRBD2. The CDR3 is made up of 21 amino acids. Trimming removed 3 bases from V and 0 bases from J; junction bases left unmatched: 16. The germline V gene has CDR1 SGHRS and CDR2 YFSETQ. The CDR3 sequence: CASSSLGERGDPSSGANVLTF. CDR3 nucleotides: TGCGCCAGCAGCTCGCTCGGGGAGCGGGGGGACCCCAGCTCTGGGGCCAACGTCCTGACTTTC.

This clone was seen a handful of times. The V call is TRBV7-2, the J call TRBJ1-5, with TRBD1 identical over 10 bases. Germline CDR1 is SGHTA and CDR2 is FQGNSA. V was clipped by 1 base and J by 5 bases; unmatched bases: 2. This CDR3 region has 15 residues. The CDR3 DNA reads as TGTGCCAGCAGCTTAGAGACAGGGGGCGATCAGCCCCAGCATTTT. This encodes CASSLETGGDQPQHF.

In this sample, this clone turned up a few times. The CDR3 DNA follows: TGTGCCAGCAGCTTGGACCCGGGAGGAGAGGAAAAACTGTTTTTT. Protein product: CASSLDPGGEEKLFF. V and J are TRBV5-4 and TRBJ1-4; D gene uncertain. The CDR3 extends over 15 amino acids. Germline V gene data show CDR1 as SGHNT and CDR2 as YYREEE (reference sequence). Trimming cost V 0 bases and J 8 bases, with 14 bases left between them.

The V and J genes are TRBV21-1 and TRBJ1-5; the table names TRBD1, a call not compared with the DNA. TRBV21-1 constitutes a pseudogene. The CDR3 loop spans 15 amino acids. The CDR3 nucleotides read TGTGCCAGCAGCCTCGGGACAGGCATTTTTCAGCCCCAGCATTTT. It codes for CASSLGTGIFQPQHF.

CDR3 loop: CASSYGAGGGTDTQYF. In DNA, the CDR3 is TGTGCCAGCAGTTACGGAGCGGGGGGCGGCACAGATACGCAGTATTTT. This chain connects TRBV6-2 or TRBV6-3 to TRBJ2-3, with 9 bases that match TRBD2. This CDR3 contains 16 residues. Germline lookup yields CDR1 MNHEY and CDR2 SVGEGT. The junction had 4 bases not matched to a gene; V was cut back by 2 bases and J by 1 base.

The genes are TRBV25-1 and TRBJ2-1; maybe TRBD1 (6 bases). CDR3 size: 18 residues. The ends were cut back, 0 bases at V and 7 bases at J, with 22 bases in the middle. The germline V gene encodes CDR1 MGHDK and CDR2 SYGVNS. The CDR3 protein is CASSEYEWGHLGLNEQFF. Written as DNA, the CDR3 is TGTGCCAGCAGTGAATATGAGTGGGGGCACCTCGGTTTGAATGAGCAGTTCTTC.